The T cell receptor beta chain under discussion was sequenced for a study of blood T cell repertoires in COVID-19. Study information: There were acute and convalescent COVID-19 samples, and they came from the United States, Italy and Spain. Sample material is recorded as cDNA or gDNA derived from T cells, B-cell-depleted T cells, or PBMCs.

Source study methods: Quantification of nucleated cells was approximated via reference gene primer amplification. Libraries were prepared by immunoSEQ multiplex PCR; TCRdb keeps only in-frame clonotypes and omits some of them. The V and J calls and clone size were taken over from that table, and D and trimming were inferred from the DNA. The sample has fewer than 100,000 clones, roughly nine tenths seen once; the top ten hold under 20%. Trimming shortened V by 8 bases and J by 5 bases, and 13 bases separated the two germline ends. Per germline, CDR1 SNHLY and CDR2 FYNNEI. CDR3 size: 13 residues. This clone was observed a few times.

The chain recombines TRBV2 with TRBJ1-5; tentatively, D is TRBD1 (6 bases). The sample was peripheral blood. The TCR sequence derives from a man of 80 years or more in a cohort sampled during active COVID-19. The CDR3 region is CASAPSGDQPQHF. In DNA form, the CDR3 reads TGTGCCAGCGCCCCATCAGGGGATCAGCCCCAGCATTTT.